This T cell receptor beta chain stems from a study of CD8+CD57+ T cells in acquired aplastic anemia. The wider study: Mean yield of DNA from sorted CD4+ and CD8+ cells was roughly 3.4 ug.

Study-level findings and limits: No significant difference in CD8+ Simpson's diversity was found between patients and controls.

The CDR3 is made up of 13 amino acids. Per the germline V gene, CDR1 is SEHNR and CDR2 is FQNEAQ (reference sequence). Trimming left V 5 bases short and J 0 bases short, with 8 bases between. Genomic DNA templated the TCR beta VDJ and CDR3 profiling. TCRdb passed the reads through MiXCR, listing each CDR3 protein once. Here the sample spans 200,000 or so distinct CDR3 sequences, less than 65% being singletons. About this clonotype: The antigen is undetermined.

The sequenced sample consisted of sorted CD4+, CD8+, or CD8+CD57+ T cells (not recorded which) from PBMCs. The receptor's source is a human donor with severe aplastic anemia or a healthy control (not recorded which). The V call is TRBV7-9, the J call TRBJ2-7; no reliable D call. CDR3 loop: CASSPPASYEQYF. CDR3 coding DNA: TGTGCCAGCAGCCCACCAGCCTCCTACGAGCAGTACTTC.